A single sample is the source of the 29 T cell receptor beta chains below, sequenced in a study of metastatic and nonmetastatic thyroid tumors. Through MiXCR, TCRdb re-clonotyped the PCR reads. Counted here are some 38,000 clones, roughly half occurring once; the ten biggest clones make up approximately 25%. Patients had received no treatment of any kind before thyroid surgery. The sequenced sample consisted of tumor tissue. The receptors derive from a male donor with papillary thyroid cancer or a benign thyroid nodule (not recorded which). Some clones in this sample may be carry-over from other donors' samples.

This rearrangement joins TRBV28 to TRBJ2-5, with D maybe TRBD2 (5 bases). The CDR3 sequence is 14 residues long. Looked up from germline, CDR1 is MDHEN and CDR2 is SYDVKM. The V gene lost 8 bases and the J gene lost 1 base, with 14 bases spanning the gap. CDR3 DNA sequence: TGTGCCAGCGGAGGCCTTTGGGGCCAAGAGACCCAGTACTTC. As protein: CASGGLWGQETQYF.

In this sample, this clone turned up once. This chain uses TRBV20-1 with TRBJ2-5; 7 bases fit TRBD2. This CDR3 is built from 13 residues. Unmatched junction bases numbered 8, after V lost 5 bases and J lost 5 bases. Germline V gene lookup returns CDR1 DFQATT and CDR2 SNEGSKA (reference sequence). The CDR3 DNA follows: TGCAGTGCTCGCTCCCCCGGGGGGGAGACCCAGTACTTC. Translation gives CSARSPGGETQYF.

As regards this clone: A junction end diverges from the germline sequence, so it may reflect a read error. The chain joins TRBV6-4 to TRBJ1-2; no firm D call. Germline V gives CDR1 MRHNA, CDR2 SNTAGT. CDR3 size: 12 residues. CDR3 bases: TGCGCCAGCAGTCAGGATTCCTATGGCTACACCTTC. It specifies CASSQDSYGYTF.

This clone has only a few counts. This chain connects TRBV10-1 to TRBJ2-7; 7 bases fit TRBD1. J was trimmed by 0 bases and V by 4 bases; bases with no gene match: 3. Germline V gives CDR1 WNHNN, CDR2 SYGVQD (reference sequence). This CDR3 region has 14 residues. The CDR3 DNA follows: TGCGCCAGCAGTGGAGGGGACAGCTCCTACGAGCAGTACTTC. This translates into CASSGGDSSYEQYF.

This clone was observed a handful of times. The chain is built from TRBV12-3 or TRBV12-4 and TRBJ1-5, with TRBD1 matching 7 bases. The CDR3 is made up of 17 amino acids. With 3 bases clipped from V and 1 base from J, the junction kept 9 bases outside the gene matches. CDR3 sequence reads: CASSFRVRGQSNQPQHF. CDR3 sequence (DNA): TGTGCCAGCAGTTTTCGTGTGAGGGGGCAGAGCAATCAGCCCCAGCATTTT.

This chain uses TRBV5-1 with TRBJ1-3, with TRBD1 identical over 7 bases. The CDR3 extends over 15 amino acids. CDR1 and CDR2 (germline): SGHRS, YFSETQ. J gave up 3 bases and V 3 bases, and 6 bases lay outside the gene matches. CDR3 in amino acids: CASSSEGAYGNTIYF. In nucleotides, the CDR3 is TGCGCCAGCAGCTCCGAGGGGGCCTATGGAAACACCATATATTTT.

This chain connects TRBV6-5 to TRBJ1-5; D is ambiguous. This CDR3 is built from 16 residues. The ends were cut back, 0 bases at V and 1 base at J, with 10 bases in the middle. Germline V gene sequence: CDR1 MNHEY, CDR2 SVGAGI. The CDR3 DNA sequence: TGTGCCAGCAGTTACTCCTCGGCCGGCAGCAATCAGCCCCAGCATTTT. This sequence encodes CASSYSSAGSNQPQHF.

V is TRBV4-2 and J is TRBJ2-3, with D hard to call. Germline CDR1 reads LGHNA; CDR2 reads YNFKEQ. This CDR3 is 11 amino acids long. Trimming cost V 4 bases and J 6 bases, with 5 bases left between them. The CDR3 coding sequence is TGTGCCAGCAGCCCTGGGGATACGCAGTATTTT. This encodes CASSPGDTQYF.

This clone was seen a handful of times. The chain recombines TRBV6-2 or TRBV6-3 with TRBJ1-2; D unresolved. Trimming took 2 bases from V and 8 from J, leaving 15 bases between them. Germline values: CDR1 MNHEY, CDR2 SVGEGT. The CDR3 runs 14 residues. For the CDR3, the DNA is TGTGCCAGCAGTTACGACACACCCCTGTGGGGCTACACCTTC. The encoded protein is CASSYDTPLWGYTF.

The CDR3 region is CSAPRDRYEQYF. As DNA, the CDR3 is TGCAGTGCCCCCCGGGACAGATACGAGCAGTACTTC. The chain couples TRBV20-1 to TRBJ2-7; TRBD1 agrees at 7 bases. Trimming at V came to 6 bases and at J to 4 bases, leaving 6 bases not matched to a gene. CDR1 DFQATT and CDR2 SNEGSKA come from the germline V gene (reference sequence). This CDR3 contains 12 residues.

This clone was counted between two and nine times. CDR3 DNA sequence: TGTGCCAGCAGTTTAACGGGGGTTAGTGCCTATGGCTACACCTTC. Translating it yields CASSLTGVSAYGYTF. The chain combines TRBV28 with TRBJ1-2, with a weak D call TRBD1 (5 bases). The CDR3 length is 15 residues. Trimming took 2 bases from V and 4 from J, leaving 14 bases between them. The V gene's germline CDR1 is MDHEN and CDR2 SYDVKM.

CDR3 nucleotides: TGCAGTGCCAGCTCGACAGGCCGAACTCTGGGCTTCTACGAGCAGTACTTC. It specifies CSASSTGRTLGFYEQYF. The chain couples TRBV20-1 to TRBJ2-7; a weak D match, TRBD1 (6 bases). Trimming stripped 6 bases from V and 3 bases from J, with 27 bases between. Germline loops: CDR1 DFQATT, CDR2 SNEGSKA (reference sequence). This CDR3 has 17 residues.

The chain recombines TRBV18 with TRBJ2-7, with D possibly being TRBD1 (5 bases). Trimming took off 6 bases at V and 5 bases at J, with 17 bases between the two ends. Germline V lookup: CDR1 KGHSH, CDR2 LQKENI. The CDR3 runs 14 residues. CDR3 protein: CASSPPPRVNEQYF. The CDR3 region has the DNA TGTGCCAGCTCTCCTCCTCCCAGGGTGAACGAGCAGTACTTC. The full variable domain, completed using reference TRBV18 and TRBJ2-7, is NAGVMQNPRHLVRRRGQEARLRCSPMKGHSHVYWYRQLPEEGLKFMVYLQKENIIDESGMPKERFSAEFPKEGPSILRIQQVVRGDSAAYFCASSPPPRVNEQYFGPGTRLTVT.

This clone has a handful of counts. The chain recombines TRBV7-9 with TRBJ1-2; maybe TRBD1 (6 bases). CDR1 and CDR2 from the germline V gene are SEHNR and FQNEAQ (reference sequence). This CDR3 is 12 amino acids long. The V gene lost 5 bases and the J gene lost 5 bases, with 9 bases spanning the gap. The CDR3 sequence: CASSPDSYGYTF. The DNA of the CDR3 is TGTGCCAGCAGCCCGGACAGTTATGGCTACACCTTC.

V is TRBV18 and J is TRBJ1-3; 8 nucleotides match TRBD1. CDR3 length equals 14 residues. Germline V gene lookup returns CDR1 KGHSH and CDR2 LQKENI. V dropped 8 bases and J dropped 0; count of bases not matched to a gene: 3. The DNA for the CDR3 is TGTGCCAGCGGACAGGGACTCTCTGGAAACACCATATATTTT. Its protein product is CASGQGLSGNTIYF.

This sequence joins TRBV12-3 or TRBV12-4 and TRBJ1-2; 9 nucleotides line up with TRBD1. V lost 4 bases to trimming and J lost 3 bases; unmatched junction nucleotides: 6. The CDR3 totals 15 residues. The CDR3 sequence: CASSYTGQGHYGYTF. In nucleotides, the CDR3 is TGTGCCAGCAGTTACACCGGACAGGGGCACTATGGCTACACCTTC.

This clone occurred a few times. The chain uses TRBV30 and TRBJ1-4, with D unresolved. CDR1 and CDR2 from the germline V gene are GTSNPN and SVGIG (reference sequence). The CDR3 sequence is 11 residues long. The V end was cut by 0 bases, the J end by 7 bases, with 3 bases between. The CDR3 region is CAWSVTEKLFF. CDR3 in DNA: TGTGCCTGGAGTGTAACTGAAAAACTGTTTTTT.

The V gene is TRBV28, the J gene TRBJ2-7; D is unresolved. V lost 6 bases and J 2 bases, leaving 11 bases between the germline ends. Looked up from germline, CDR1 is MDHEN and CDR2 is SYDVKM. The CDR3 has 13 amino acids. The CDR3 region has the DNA TGTGCCAGCAGCTCGTTATTTACCTACGAGCAGTACTTC. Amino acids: CASSSLFTYEQYF.

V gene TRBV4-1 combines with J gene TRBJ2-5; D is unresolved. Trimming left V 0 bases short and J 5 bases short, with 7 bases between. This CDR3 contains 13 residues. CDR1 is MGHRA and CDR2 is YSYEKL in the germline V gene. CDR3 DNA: TGCGCCAGCAGCCAAGATATACGGGAGACCCAGTACTTC. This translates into CASSQDIRETQYF.

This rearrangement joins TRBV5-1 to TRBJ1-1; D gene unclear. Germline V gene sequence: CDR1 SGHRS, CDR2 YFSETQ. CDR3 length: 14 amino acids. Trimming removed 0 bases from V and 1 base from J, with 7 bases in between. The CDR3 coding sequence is TGCGCCAGCAGCTTGGACGCAGGGAACACTGAAGCTTTCTTT. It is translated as CASSLDAGNTEAFF.

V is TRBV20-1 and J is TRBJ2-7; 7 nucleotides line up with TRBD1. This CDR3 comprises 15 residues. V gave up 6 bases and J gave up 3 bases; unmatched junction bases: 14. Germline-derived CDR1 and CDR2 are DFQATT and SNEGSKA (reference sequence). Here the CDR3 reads CSAHESGTANYEQYF. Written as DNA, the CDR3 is TGCAGTGCCCATGAGTCCGGGACAGCCAACTACGAGCAGTACTTC.

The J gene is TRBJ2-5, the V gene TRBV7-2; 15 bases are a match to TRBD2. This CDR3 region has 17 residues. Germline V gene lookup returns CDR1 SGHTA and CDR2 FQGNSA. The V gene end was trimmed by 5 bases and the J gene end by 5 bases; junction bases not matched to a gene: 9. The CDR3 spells CASSLGTSGRLGETQYF. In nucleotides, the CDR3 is TGTGCCAGCAGCCTTGGGACTAGCGGGAGGTTAGGGGAGACCCAGTACTTC.

CDR3 residues: CASRTSALHEQYF. CDR3 coding DNA: TGTGCCAGCAGGACTAGCGCCCTCCACGAGCAGTACTTC. The V call is TRBV27, the J call TRBJ2-7; TRBD2 agrees at 8 bases. V shed 6 bases, J shed 5 bases, and the junction held 6 bases outside the gene matches. Germline CDR1 and CDR2: MNHEY and SMNVEV (reference sequence). The CDR3 has 13 amino acids.

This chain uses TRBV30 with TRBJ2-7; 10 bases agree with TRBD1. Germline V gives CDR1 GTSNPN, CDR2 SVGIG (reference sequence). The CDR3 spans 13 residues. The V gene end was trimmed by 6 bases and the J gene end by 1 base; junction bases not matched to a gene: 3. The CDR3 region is CACRQGASYEQYF. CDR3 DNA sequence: TGTGCCTGTAGACAGGGGGCGTCCTACGAGCAGTACTTC.

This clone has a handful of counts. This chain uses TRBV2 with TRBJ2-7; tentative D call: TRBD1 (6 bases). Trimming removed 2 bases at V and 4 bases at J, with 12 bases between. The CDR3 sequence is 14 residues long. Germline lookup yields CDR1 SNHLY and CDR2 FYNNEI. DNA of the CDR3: TGTGCCAGCAGTGAACGCTGGACAGAATACGAGCAGTACGTC. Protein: CASSERWTEYEQYV.

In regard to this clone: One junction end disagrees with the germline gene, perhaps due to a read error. CDR3: CASSGSGTGTDTQYF. CDR3 sequence (DNA): TGCGCCAGCAGCGGGTCTGGGACAGGCACAGATACGCAGTATTTT. This chain links TRBV6-2 or TRBV6-3 with TRBJ2-3, with a weak D call TRBD1 (7 bases). The CDR3 extends over 15 amino acids. CDR1 is MNHEY, CDR2 SVGEGT, per germline.

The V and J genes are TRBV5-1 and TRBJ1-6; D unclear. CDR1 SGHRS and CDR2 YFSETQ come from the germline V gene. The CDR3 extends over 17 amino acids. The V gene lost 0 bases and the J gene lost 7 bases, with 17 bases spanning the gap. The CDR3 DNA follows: TGCGCCAGCAGCTTGGAGCCTTTGGGCGGACGCAATTCACCCCTCCACTTT. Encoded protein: CASSLEPLGGRNSPLHF.

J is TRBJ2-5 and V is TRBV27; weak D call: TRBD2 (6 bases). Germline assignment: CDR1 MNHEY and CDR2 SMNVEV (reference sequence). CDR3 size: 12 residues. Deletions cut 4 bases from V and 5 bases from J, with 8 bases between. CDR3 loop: CASSSREETQYF. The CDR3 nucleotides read TGTGCCAGCAGTTCTCGGGAGGAGACCCAGTACTTC.

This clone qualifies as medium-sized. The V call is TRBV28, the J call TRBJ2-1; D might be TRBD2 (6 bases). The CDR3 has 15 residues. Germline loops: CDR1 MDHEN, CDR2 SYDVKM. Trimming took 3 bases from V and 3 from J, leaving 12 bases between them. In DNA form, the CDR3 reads TGTGCCAGCAGTTTGTACCCGGGAGACTACAATGAGCAGTTCTTC. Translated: CASSLYPGDYNEQFF.